A single sample is the source of the 27 T cell receptor beta chains below, sequenced in a study of T cells in Graves' hyperthyroidism and ophthalmopathy. The TCR beta CDR3 regions underwent amplification using RNA transcripts as the source. When the TCR CDR3 underwent first-round RT-PCR, the HTBI primer set was used. TCRdb redid the calling of the multiplex PCR reads with MiXCR, one entry per CDR3 protein. Counted here are fewer than 45,000 distinct CDR3 sequences, roughly 52% occurring once; the ten biggest clones make up approximately 6.2%. Sequencing was carried out using blood. The receptors derive from a woman in her forties or fifties with Graves' hyperthyroidism that later progressed to Graves' ophthalmopathy.

Regarding this clonotype: Being one base from a much bigger clone, this may be a read error. The V and J genes are TRBV18 and TRBJ2-7, with D tentatively TRBD1 or TRBD2 (5 bases each). Germline V gives CDR1 KGHSH, CDR2 LQKENI. The CDR3 covers 14 residues. Here the CDR3 reads CASSPGLGQGERYF. In DNA, the CDR3 is TGTGCCAGCTCACCCGGACTCGGACAAGGCGAGCGGTACTTC.

V and J are TRBV10-3 and TRBJ2-7, with 12 bases lining up with TRBD2. The ends lost 3 bases at V and 2 bases at J; junction bases unmatched: 5. CDR3 size: 16 residues. CDR1 is ENHRY, CDR2 SYGVKD, per germline. The CDR3, as DNA: TGTGCCATCAGTGACCAGACTAGCGGGAGTCCCTACGAGCAGTACTTC. Translation: CAISDQTSGSPYEQYF.

In regard to this clonotype: The final CDR3 position lacks the conserved phenylalanine or tryptophan, pointing to a likely read error. The chain joins TRBV25-1 to TRBJ2-1; TRBD1 agrees at 8 bases. Germline CDR1 and CDR2: MGHDK and SYGVNS. CDR3 length: 17 residues. CDR3 residues: CASCELGTGFFYNEQFL. For the CDR3, the DNA is TGTGCCAGCTGTGAATTGGGGACAGGATTCTTCTACAATGAGCAGTTCTTA.

The chain employs TRBV12-3 or TRBV12-4 and TRBJ2-7; D may be TRBD2 (6 bases). CDR3 size: 12 residues. V dropped 4 bases and J dropped 9 bases, with 13 bases sitting between them. The CDR3 coding sequence is TGTGCCAGCAGTTCGGGGGATATGAGGCAGTACTTC. Protein: CASSSGDMRQYF.

This clonotype was seen once. CDR3 DNA: TGCGCCAGCAGCCAAGGAGGCAACAGCTACACCTTC. Its translation: CASSQGGNSYTF. The rearrangement links TRBV4-3 to TRBJ1-2, with no clear D. CDR3 length: 12 amino acids. The germline gives CDR1 LGHNA, CDR2 YSLEER. Trimming removed 1 base from V and 9 bases from J, with 9 bases in between.

This clonotype was counted ten times or more. This chain connects TRBV5-1 to TRBJ1-5; D uncertain. Trimming took off 7 bases at V and 2 bases at J, with 13 bases between the two ends. CDR3 length: 14 residues. The V gene's germline CDR1 is SGHRS and CDR2 YFSETQ. The CDR3, as DNA: TGCGCCAGCCGGGAAAACCAGGGCAATCAGCCCCAGCATTTT. Its protein is CASRENQGNQPQHF.

The chain carries TRBV11-3 and TRBJ2-7, with D perhaps TRBD1 (5 bases). The J call could be wrong; TRBJ2-1 is a better fit for the DNA end. Germline values: CDR1 SGHNT, CDR2 YENEEA. The CDR3 spans 13 residues. In nucleotides, the CDR3 is TGTGCCAGCAGCTTACCAGGGTCGTACGAACAGTTCTTC. It encodes CASSLPGSYEQFF.

This clonotype was observed at least ten times. At one end, the junction sequence differs from germline, possibly due to a read error. The chain couples TRBV7-9 to TRBJ1-3; D gene unclear. The CDR3 contains 14 residues. Germline-derived CDR1 and CDR2 are SEHNR and FQNEAQ (reference sequence). DNA for the CDR3: TGTGCCAGCTGCTTCCCCTCCTCTGGAAACACCATATATTTT. It is translated as CASCFPSSGNTIYF.

This clonotype is categorized as medium-sized. The conserved phenylalanine or tryptophan is not found at the CDR3 terminus, so this likely reflects a read error. The DNA is left out, because the CDR3 cannot be placed on it with certainty; the CDR3 is given as TCRdb lists it. The V call is TRBV29-1, the J call TRBJ2-1; TRBD1, as called in the table, went unchecked against the DNA. Germline CDR1 is SQVTM and CDR2 is ANQGSEA. A total of 11 residues make up the CDR3, ends included. CDR3 protein: CSVVYRQVHEI.

The chain has TRBV2 and TRBJ1-2, with 9 bases lining up with TRBD1. V dropped 4 bases and J dropped 0; count of bases not matched to a gene: 6. Per the germline V gene, CDR1 is SNHLY and CDR2 is FYNNEI. CDR3 length equals 16 residues. The CDR3 nucleotides read TGTGCCAGCAGTGGAGGACAGGGGACTTCTAACTATGGCTACACCTTC. Its translation: CASSGGQGTSNYGYTF.

The V call is TRBV9, the J call TRBJ1-4; 10 nucleotides match TRBD1. With V trimmed by 3 bases and J by 7 bases, 3 bases remained unmatched. In germline, CDR1 is SGDLS, CDR2 YYNGEE. This CDR3 comprises 14 residues. The CDR3 loop reads CASSEGQGSEKLFF. For the CDR3, the DNA is TGTGCCAGCAGCGAGGGACAGGGGAGTGAAAAACTGTTTTTT.

This clonotype has a count of ten or more. The CDR3 DNA reads TGCGCCAGCAGCCAGACCGGGGGGAGACTAGCGCGATACAATGAGCAGTTCTTC. Protein: CASSQTGGRLARYNEQFF. This chain joins TRBV4-1 and TRBJ2-1; 8 bases agree with TRBD2. This CDR3 comprises 18 residues. Losses at the gene ends were 3 bases for V and 4 bases for J; bases not matched to a gene: 14. Germline CDR1 and CDR2: MGHRA and YSYEKL.

This chain uses TRBV7-2 with TRBJ2-1, with TRBD2 matching 13 bases. CDR1 and CDR2 (germline): SGHTA, FQGNSA. This CDR3 is 16 amino acids long. After removal of 5 bases from V and 3 bases from J, the junction contained 4 bases not matched to a gene. In DNA form, the CDR3 reads TGTGCCAGCAGCATGGGACTAGCGGGATACTACAATGAGCAGTTCTTC. Translation: CASSMGLAGYYNEQFF.

In regard to this clonotype: Given the absence of the conserved phenylalanine or tryptophan at the CDR3 end, a read error is likely. The chain has TRBV6-4 and TRBJ2-2; the D gene could be TRBD1 or TRBD2 (5 bases each). This CDR3 spans 15 amino acids. The V gene lost 3 bases and the J gene lost 6 bases, with 14 bases spanning the gap. Germline lookup yields CDR1 MRHNA and CDR2 SNTAGT. CDR3 sequence: CASSEGLGTSGELFY. DNA of the CDR3: TGTGCCAGCAGTGAGGGTCTTGGGACGTCCGGGGAGCTGTTTTAT.

This clonotype was seen repeatedly, ten times or more. The limits of the CDR3 on the DNA are not certain, so only TCRdb's listed CDR3 is given. The J gene is TRBJ1-4, the V gene TRBV6-5; the tabulated D call, TRBD1, remains unverified against the DNA. With termini counted, the CDR3 has 13 amino acids. Per the germline V gene, CDR1 is MNHEY and CDR2 is SVGAGI. The CDR3: CASSGQGGEKLFF.

The V and J genes are TRBV7-2 and TRBJ2-5; D possibly corresponds to TRBD1 (6 bases). The ends were cut back, 7 bases at V and 0 bases at J, with 9 bases in the middle. The CDR3 has 13 amino acids. Per germline, CDR1 SGHTA and CDR2 FQGNSA. CDR3 amino acids: CASNPGDQETQYF. The CDR3 nucleotides are TGTGCCAGCAACCCAGGGGACCAAGAGACCCAGTACTTC.

This clonotype was seen repeatedly, ten times or more. The chain joins TRBV12-3 or TRBV12-4 to TRBJ2-2; TRBD2 matches at 8 bases. The CDR3 sequence is 16 residues long. V gave up 2 bases and J gave up 6 bases; unmatched junction bases: 8. This CDR3 reads CASSLLPGGQSGELFF. The CDR3 DNA reads as TGTGCCAGCAGTTTATTGCCGGGAGGGCAATCCGGGGAGCTGTTTTTT.

This sequence joins TRBV7-9 and TRBJ1-5; possible D gene TRBD1, 5 bases. Trimming removed 5 bases at V and 11 bases at J, with 7 bases between. The CDR3 has 10 amino acids. Germline V gene data show CDR1 as SEHNR and CDR2 as FQNEAQ (reference sequence). The CDR3 nucleotides are TGTGCCAGCAGCCCAGGGTCCCAGCATTTT. This sequence encodes CASSPGSQHF. The full variable domain, its missing parts supplied by reference TRBV7-9 and TRBJ1-5, is DTGVSQNPRHKITKRGQNVTFRCDPISEHNRLYWYRQTLGQGPEFLTYFQNEAQLEKSRLLSDRFSAERPKGSFSTLEIQRTEQGDSAMYLCASSPGSQHFGDGTRLSIL.

This clonotype is classed as medium-sized. V is TRBV2 and J is TRBJ2-7; D perhaps matches TRBD2 (5 bases). V was trimmed by 4 bases and J by 4 bases, leaving 8 bases between them. CDR1 SNHLY and CDR2 FYNNEI come from the germline V gene. The CDR3 totals 12 residues. The CDR3 nucleotides read TGTGCCAGCAGTGGACTACGGTACGAGCAGTACTTC. This codes for CASSGLRYEQYF.

This clonotype was observed many times. V usage is TRBV19 and J usage is TRBJ1-6, with D maybe TRBD1 (5 bases). The germline V and J ends were trimmed by 5 bases and 13 bases, with 15 bases remaining between them. The CDR3 is made up of 13 amino acids. The germline V gene encodes CDR1 LNHDA and CDR2 SQIVND (reference sequence). The CDR3 sequence: CASSPSWGFPLHF. For the CDR3, the DNA is TGTGCCAGTAGTCCATCCTGGGGGTTCCCCCTCCACTTT.

In its sample, this clonotype was seen many times. A read error may produce the germline difference seen at one junction end. V and J are TRBV7-7 and TRBJ2-2; 13 nucleotides agree with TRBD2. CDR1 and CDR2 from the germline V gene are SSHAT and FNYEAQ (reference sequence). The CDR3 spans 15 residues. CDR3 loop: CASSTGLAGKGELFF. The CDR3 DNA reads TGTGCTAGCAGCACGGGACTAGCGGGAAAAGGGGAGCTGTTTTTT.

This clonotype ranks as medium-sized. The rearrangement joins TRBV7-6 to TRBJ2-7, with a possible D match to TRBD1 (5 bases). The germline CDR1 and CDR2 sequences are SGHVS and FNYEAQ. The V end was cut by 1 base, the J end by 0 bases, with 7 bases between. This CDR3 is built from 14 residues. CDR3 DNA: TGTGCCAGCAGCTTAGGGACAACCTCCTACGAGCAGTACTTC. Encoded protein: CASSLGTTSYEQYF.

This clonotype has a count of ten or more. One end of the junction fails to match germline, which may point to a read error. The chain joins TRBV20-1 to TRBJ2-1, with D possibly being TRBD2 (5 bases). The length of the CDR3 is 13 residues. From germline, CDR1 is DFQATT and CDR2 SNEGSKA (reference sequence). Here the CDR3 DNA reads TGCAGTGCTGGAGATCGGCTAGCTCATGAGCAGTTCTTC. Protein product: CSAGDRLAHEQFF.

The chain couples TRBV7-3 to TRBJ2-1; 12 positions match TRBD2. Germline V gene sequence: CDR1 SGHTA, CDR2 FQGTGA. V was clipped by 5 bases and J by 4 bases; unmatched bases: 3. This CDR3 has 15 residues. The CDR3 is CASSPTSGRYNEQFF. The CDR3 nucleotides read TGTGCCAGCAGCCCCACTAGCGGGAGGTACAATGAGCAGTTCTTC.

The rearrangement uses TRBV29-1 and TRBJ1-2, with D perhaps TRBD1 (6 bases). V was trimmed by 2 bases and J by 3 bases, leaving 16 bases between them. The CDR3 consists of 15 residues. Germline-derived CDR1 and CDR2 are SQVTM and ANQGSEA. CDR3 sequence: CSVESQGRGDYGYTF. The DNA for the CDR3 is TGCAGCGTTGAATCGCAGGGGCGAGGTGACTATGGCTACACCTTC.

The chain links TRBV7-2 to TRBJ1-5; 8 nucleotides match TRBD1. This CDR3 is built from 11 residues. The V gene's germline CDR1 is SGHTA and CDR2 FQGNSA. CDR3 amino acids: CEQGGNQPQHF. The CDR3 DNA is TGTGAACAGGGGGGCAATCAGCCCCAGCATTTT.

This chain connects TRBV9 to TRBJ2-1, with D tentatively TRBD2 (5 bases). CDR3 size: 16 residues. V dropped 5 bases and J dropped 6 bases, with 21 bases sitting between them. Per the germline V gene, CDR1 is SGDLS and CDR2 is YYNGEE. The CDR3 DNA follows: TGTGCCAGCAGTCCACGGACTGGCTCAACACGCAATGAGCAGTTCTTC. Its protein product is CASSPRTGSTRNEQFF.